The TCR beta chain under discussion was sequenced for a study of radiation and T cells in renal cell carcinoma. Across the whole study: Nephrectomy followed 15 Gy stereotactic body radiation by 4 weeks. Study observations and caveats: In blood, top tumor clones expanded by 2 weeks, shrinking by 4. Pretreatment tumor biopsies were lacking, so baseline clonotypes are unknown.

This clone was seen a few times. The antigen remains unidentified. V lost 10 bases to trimming and J lost 1 base, with 11 bases between them. Germline lookup yields CDR1 LNHDA and CDR2 SQIVND (reference sequence). The CDR3 contains 12 residues. Time point of the sample: blood 2 weeks post-SBRT. Stated treatment: 15 Gy SBRT to primary tumor, nephrectomy 4 weeks later. Clear cell pathology was present in this patient's renal cell carcinoma. This table comes from immunoSEQ multiplex PCR, and its TCRdb copy is limited to in-frame clones, with some not included. The sample lists about 130,000 clones, 65% to 85% occurring once.

The chain has TRBV19 and TRBJ2-7; D is ambiguous. The material sequenced was blood, taken from a patient whose treatment included radiotherapy and nephrectomy. This TCR came from a man in his fifties or sixties with renal cell carcinoma. The DNA for the CDR3 is TGTGCCACCTCGACGACTTCCTACGAGCAGTACTTC. This gives the protein CATSTTSYEQYF.